There are many counts of the clone carrying this T cell receptor beta chain. This sample stems from a study of T cells after yellow fever vaccination. The length of the CDR3 is 13 residues. The germline V gene encodes CDR1 SGHVS and CDR2 FQNEAQ. V trimming: 5 bases; J trimming: 2 bases; junction bases outside the gene matches: 3. TCRdb processed the 5' RACE reads anew with MiXCR; each CDR3 protein has one entry. Altogether about 53,000 distinct CDR3 sequences are present, 5.5% to 6% being singletons, with the ten largest covering roughly a third. This clonotype was obtained from a man between 18 and 35 years old who received the YFV17D yellow fever vaccine. The genes are TRBV7-8 and TRBJ2-7; 7 bases are shared with TRBD1. This specimen consisted of PBMCs, either bulk or a sorted T-cell subset (CD4+, CD8+, memory, or dextramer-sorted; not recorded which), obtained on the day of the yellow fever booster vaccination. The CDR3 here is CASSHGQAYEQYF. As DNA, the CDR3 is TGTGCCAGCAGCCACGGACAGGCCTACGAGCAGTACTTC.